These 21 T cell receptor beta chains share one sample of origin, sequenced in a study of T cells in Graves' hyperthyroidism and ophthalmopathy. TCR beta CDR3 region amplification was performed from RNA transcripts. A set of HTBI primers served as the primers for a first-round RT-PCR of the TCR CDR3. TCRdb fed the multiplex PCR reads into MiXCR, producing one record per CDR3 protein. This table holds some 300,000 distinct CDR3 sequences, roughly 20% found once. Input material: blood. Every receptor here comes from a man aged 45-60 years with Graves' ophthalmopathy.

This clonotype was found many times. The chain recombines TRBV11-2 with TRBJ2-2, with TRBD1 identical over 7 bases. Germline V gene lookup returns CDR1 SGHAT and CDR2 FQNNGV. The CDR3 length is 16 residues. J gave up 4 bases and V 1 base, and 6 bases lay outside the gene matches. The CDR3 loop reads CASSLAFAGGTGELFF. The CDR3 DNA reads as TGTGCCAGCAGCTTAGCTTTCGCAGGGGGCACCGGGGAGCTGTTTTTT.

This clonotype has just a few counts. This chain uses TRBV30 with TRBJ2-2; D gene unclear. CDR3 size: 14 residues. Germline values: CDR1 GTSNPN, CDR2 SVGIG (reference sequence). V was pared by 0 bases and J by 1 base, with 6 bases between. CDR3 loop: CAWSVARNTGELFF. The DNA of the CDR3 is TGTGCCTGGAGTGTAGCGAGGAACACCGGGGAGCTGTTTTTT.

V and J are TRBV20-1 and TRBJ2-5; the match to TRBD2 covers 13 bases. V shed 5 bases and J 4 bases; nucleotides not matched to a gene: 7. This CDR3 spans 15 amino acids. Germline loops: CDR1 DFQATT, CDR2 SNEGSKA (reference sequence). The CDR3 sequence: CSAVPGLAGRETQYF. The CDR3 region has the DNA TGCAGTGCTGTACCGGGACTAGCGGGAAGAGAGACCCAGTACTTC.

This clonotype was counted between two and nine times. The gene calls are TRBV6-1 and TRBJ2-1; a weak D match, TRBD1 (6 bases). V was shortened by 6 bases and J by 0 bases, with 12 bases between the two germline ends. The CDR3 covers 15 residues. Germline lookup yields CDR1 MNHNS and CDR2 SASEGT. Here the CDR3 DNA reads TGTGCCAGCAGCGCTGGACAGCTCTCCTACAATGAGCAGTTCTTC. Translation gives CASSAGQLSYNEQFF.

The rearrangement uses TRBV6-1 and TRBJ1-6; possibly TRBD1 for D (6 bases). The V gene's germline CDR1 is MNHNS and CDR2 SASEGT. Trimming removed 6 bases at V and 9 bases at J, with 12 bases between. There are 13 residues in the CDR3. The CDR3 region is CASRSIRGSPLHF. CDR3 sequence (DNA): TGTGCCAGCAGGTCGATCAGGGGTTCACCCCTCCACTTT.

This chain connects TRBV20-1 to TRBJ2-2; D is ambiguous. Germline CDR1 DFQATT, CDR2 SNEGSKA (reference sequence). V dropped 6 bases and J dropped 4 bases, with 9 bases sitting between them. The length of the CDR3 is 12 residues. CDR3 coding DNA: TGCAGTGCCACCCTGACCACCGGGGAGCTGTTTTTT. Translation: CSATLTTGELFF.

CDR3 residues: CASSYSVGRQSSYEQYF. The CDR3 region has the DNA TGTGCCAGCAGTTACTCGGTTGGCAGACAGTCCTCCTACGAGCAGTACTTC. The rearrangement links TRBV6-5 to TRBJ2-7, with D maybe TRBD1 (5 bases). CDR3 size: 17 residues. The germline V and J ends were trimmed by 0 bases and 0 bases, with 15 bases remaining between them. Germline loops: CDR1 MNHEY, CDR2 SVGAGI.

This clonotype was recorded a few times. The chain has TRBV12-3 or TRBV12-4 and TRBJ1-2, with D hard to call. Trimming removed 5 bases from V and 0 bases from J, with 16 bases in between. This CDR3 is built from 16 residues. CDR3 in amino acids: CASSKRSAEANYGYTF. DNA for the CDR3: TGTGCCAGCAGTAAACGGTCAGCCGAAGCTAACTATGGCTACACCTTC.

The J gene is TRBJ2-1, the V gene TRBV20-1; D is unresolved. The CDR3 contains 15 residues. Germline-derived CDR1 and CDR2 are DFQATT and SNEGSKA (reference sequence). V lost 3 bases, J lost 5 bases, and 17 bases lay in between. CDR3 residues: CSARDLGVVNNEQFF. Written as DNA, the CDR3 is TGCAGTGCTAGGGATCTCGGAGTTGTAAACAATGAGCAGTTCTTC.

This clonotype was seen more than once but under ten times. This chain uses TRBV28 with TRBJ2-2; 9 positions agree with TRBD2. V shed 5 bases and J 4 bases; nucleotides not matched to a gene: 5. Germline CDR1 MDHEN, CDR2 SYDVKM. There are 15 residues in the CDR3. This chain's CDR3 is CASSSSGSGTGELFF. In DNA, the CDR3 is TGTGCCAGCAGTAGTAGCGGGAGTGGCACCGGGGAGCTGTTTTTT. Full variable domain (remainder filled in from reference TRBV28 and TRBJ2-2): DVKVTQSSRYLVKRTGEKVFLECVQDMDHENMFWYRQDPGLGLRLIYFSYDVKMKEKGDIPEGYSVSREKKERFSLILESASTNQTSMYLCASSSSGSGTGELFFGEGSRLTVL.

This clonotype showed up many times. The chain is built from TRBV20-1 and TRBJ2-1; TRBD1 or TRBD2 may be the D gene (5 bases each). The CDR3 is 14 amino acids. V was cut by 7 bases and J by 7 bases, with 20 bases left in between. CDR1 and CDR2 from the germline V gene are DFQATT and SNEGSKA (reference sequence). The CDR3 loop reads CSVSYMGWGNEQFF. CDR3 nucleotide sequence: TGCAGTGTTTCATACATGGGTTGGGGGAATGAGCAGTTCTTC.

This chain links TRBV7-2 with TRBJ2-1; D possibly corresponds to TRBD2 (5 bases). Germline assignment: CDR1 SGHTA and CDR2 FQGNSA. V gave up 5 bases and J gave up 6 bases, with 26 bases separating them. The CDR3 consists of 18 residues. CDR3 residues: CASSPTYTYYSVINEQFF. CDR3 coding DNA: TGTGCCAGCAGCCCAACCTACACCTATTATAGCGTTATCAATGAGCAGTTCTTC.

The V call is TRBV6-2 or TRBV6-3, the J call TRBJ1-2; a possible D gene is TRBD1 (6 bases). Trimming pared 0 bases from V and 4 bases from J, leaving 24 bases between. Germline lookup yields CDR1 MNHEY and CDR2 SVGEGT. The CDR3 has 19 residues. CDR3 nucleotide sequence: TGTGCCAGCAGTTACTCGATCGCCGTCGGGGGGGGCGCGAGCTATGGCTACACCTTC. It is translated as CASSYSIAVGGGASYGYTF.

The sample holds a few counts of this clonotype. The rearrangement links TRBV28 to TRBJ1-4; D not certain. V was cut by 2 bases and J by 13 bases, with 20 bases left in between. The CDR3 contains 15 residues. Germline V gene data show CDR1 as MDHEN and CDR2 as SYDVKM. CDR3 in DNA: TGTGCCAGCAGTTTAGGGAGCCAAGATCTTTTTGGACTGTTTTTT. It specifies CASSLGSQDLFGLFF.

This clonotype was counted ten times or more. The CDR3 sequence is CAWSHGNEQYF. CDR3 DNA: TGTGCCTGGAGTCACGGTAACGAGCAGTACTTC. This rearrangement joins TRBV30 to TRBJ2-7, with D uncertain. The CDR3 length is 11 residues. Trimming shortened V by 2 bases and J by 5 bases, and 7 bases separated the two germline ends. CDR1 and CDR2 from the germline V gene are GTSNPN and SVGIG (reference sequence).

This clonotype was recorded a few times. This rearrangement joins TRBV6-5 to TRBJ1-1; D unresolved. Per germline, CDR1 MNHEY and CDR2 SVGAGI. The CDR3 runs 14 residues. V lost 2 bases and J 1 base, leaving 8 bases between the germline ends. The CDR3 region is CASSYNSRNTEAFF. The CDR3 DNA reads as TGTGCCAGCAGTTACAATTCAAGGAACACTGAAGCTTTCTTT.

This clonotype has a handful of counts. The genes are TRBV30 and TRBJ2-7, with TRBD2 matching 9 bases. Per the germline V gene, CDR1 is GTSNPN and CDR2 is SVGIG (reference sequence). V shed 0 bases, J shed 1 base, and the junction held 10 bases outside the gene matches. The CDR3 covers 17 residues. The CDR3 sequence: CAWSVRLAGRASYEQYF. CDR3 nucleotide sequence: TGTGCCTGGAGTGTACGGCTAGCGGGACGGGCGTCCTACGAGCAGTACTTC. Full variable domain (outside the CDR3, taken from reference TRBV30 and TRBJ2-7): SQTIHQWPATLVQPVGSPLSLECTVEGTSNPNLYWYRQAAGRGLQLLFYSVGIGQISSEVPQNLSASRPQDRQFILSSKKLLLSDSGFYLCAWSVRLAGRASYEQYFGPGTRLTVT.

This chain uses TRBV10-2 with TRBJ2-5; D gene uncertain. V lost 3 bases and J lost 3, with 8 bases in between. The CDR3 is 13 amino acids. Germline CDR1 and CDR2: WSHSY and SAAADI. The CDR3 sequence: CASSEFPEETQYF. The CDR3 DNA follows: TGCGCCAGCAGTGAATTCCCAGAAGAGACCCAGTACTTC.

This rearrangement joins TRBV15 to TRBJ1-1; possible D gene TRBD1, 5 bases. This CDR3 contains 14 residues. V lost 0 bases to trimming and J lost 5 bases, with 10 bases between them. CDR1 is LNHNV, CDR2 YYDKDF, per germline (reference sequence). The CDR3 spells CATSRDRGGTEAFF. CDR3 nucleotides: TGTGCCACCAGCAGAGATCGGGGGGGAACTGAAGCTTTCTTT.

This clonotype was counted between two and nine times. This rearrangement joins TRBV11-2 to TRBJ1-1; 10 nucleotides align to TRBD1. The germline V gene has CDR1 SGHAT and CDR2 FQNNGV. Trimming cost V 7 bases and J 5 bases; bases outside gene matches: 7. This CDR3 is 14 amino acids long. CDR3 sequence reads: CASNLGTGVTEAFF. CDR3 bases: TGTGCCAGCAACCTCGGGACAGGGGTAACTGAAGCTTTCTTT.

This clonotype was counted between two and nine times. The V gene is TRBV24-1, the J gene TRBJ1-2; 8 bases are a match to TRBD1. Losses at the gene ends were 2 bases for V and 3 bases for J; bases not matched to a gene: 7. CDR1 is KGHDR and CDR2 is SFDVKD in the germline V gene. The CDR3 sequence is 16 residues long. CDR3 residues: CATSDSRQGRYYGYTF. CDR3 DNA sequence: TGTGCCACCAGTGATTCAAGACAGGGGAGATACTATGGCTACACCTTC.